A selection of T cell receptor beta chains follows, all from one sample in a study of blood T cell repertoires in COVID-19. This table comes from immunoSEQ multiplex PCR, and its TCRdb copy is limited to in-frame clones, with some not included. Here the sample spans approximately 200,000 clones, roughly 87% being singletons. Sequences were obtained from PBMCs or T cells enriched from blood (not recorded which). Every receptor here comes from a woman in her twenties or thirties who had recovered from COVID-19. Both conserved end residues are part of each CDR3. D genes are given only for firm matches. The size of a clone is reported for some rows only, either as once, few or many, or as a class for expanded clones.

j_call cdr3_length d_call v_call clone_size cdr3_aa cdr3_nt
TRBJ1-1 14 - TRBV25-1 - CASSEYNSDTEAFF TGTGCCAGCAGTGAATATAACTCGGACACTGAAGCTTTCTTT
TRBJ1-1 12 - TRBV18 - CASSAGNTEAFF TGTGCCAGCTCGGCTGGGAACACTGAAGCTTTCTTT
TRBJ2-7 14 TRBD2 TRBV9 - CASSVGEGGGEQYF TGTGCCAGCAGCGTAGGCGAGGGCGGGGGAGAGCAGTACTTC
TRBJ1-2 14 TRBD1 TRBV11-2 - CASSLVDRVYGYTF TGTGCCAGCAGCTTAGTGGACAGGGTCTATGGCTACACCTTC
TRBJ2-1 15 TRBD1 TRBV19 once CASRIDRDSPNEQFF TGTGCCAGTAGGATAGACAGGGATTCTCCCAATGAGCAGTTCTTC
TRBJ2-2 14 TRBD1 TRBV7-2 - CASSLDRVSGELFF TGTGCCAGCAGCCTGGACAGGGTGAGCGGGGAGCTGTTTTTT
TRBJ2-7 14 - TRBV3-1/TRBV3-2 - CASSQVVGAYEQYF TGTGCCAGCAGCCAGGTTGTAGGAGCCTACGAGCAGTACTTC
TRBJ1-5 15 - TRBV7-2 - CASSLAGGYGQPQHF TGTGCCAGCAGCTTAGCGGGAGGGTACGGTCAGCCCCAGCATTTT
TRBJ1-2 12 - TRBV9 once CASSVGGSGYTF TGTGCCAGCAGCGTAGGCGGGTCTGGCTACACCTTC
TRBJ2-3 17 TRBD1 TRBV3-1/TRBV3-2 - CASSQVMDRAPTDTQYF TGTGCCAGCAGCCAAGTGATGGACAGGGCCCCCACAGATACGCAGTATTTT
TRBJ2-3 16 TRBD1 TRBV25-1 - CASSDPGQDSTDTQYF TGTGCCAGCAGTGACCCCGGACAGGATAGCACAGATACGCAGTATTTT
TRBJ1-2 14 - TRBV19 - CASSIDGPDYGYTF TGTGCCAGTAGTATAGATGGGCCAGACTATGGCTACACCTTC
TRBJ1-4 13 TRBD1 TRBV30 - CAWTGGTNEKLFF TGTGCCTGGACAGGGGGGACTAATGAAAAACTGTTTTTT
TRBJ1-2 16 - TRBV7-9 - CASSPRRSDRSYGYTF TGTGCCAGCAGCCCCCGCCGCTCCGACAGGTCCTATGGCTACACCTTC
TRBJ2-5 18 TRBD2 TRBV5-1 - CASSLGRLAGRLQETQYF TGCGCCAGCAGCTTGGGGAGGCTAGCGGGGAGACTCCAAGAGACCCAGTACTTC
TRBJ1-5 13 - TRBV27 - CASSLTGNQPQHF TGTGCCAGCAGTTTAACAGGGAATCAGCCCCAGCATTTT
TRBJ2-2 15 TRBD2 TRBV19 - CASSIVAGNTGELFF TGTGCCAGTAGTATCGTAGCGGGGAACACCGGGGAGCTGTTTTTT
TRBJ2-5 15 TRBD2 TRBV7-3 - CASSLVAGGQETQYF TGTGCCAGCAGCTTAGTAGCGGGAGGGCAAGAGACCCAGTACTTC
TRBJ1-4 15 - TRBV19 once CASSRNGGGDEKLFF TGTGCCAGTTCACGAAATGGGGGAGGGGATGAAAAACTGTTTTTT
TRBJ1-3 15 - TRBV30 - CAWSVRGTSGNTIYF TGTGCCTGGAGTGTAAGGGGGACCTCTGGAAACACCATATATTTT
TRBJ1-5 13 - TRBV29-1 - CSVGQAFNQPQHF TGCAGCGTTGGACAGGCGTTCAATCAGCCCCAGCATTTT
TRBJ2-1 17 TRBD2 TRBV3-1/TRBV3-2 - CASSRTSGGAGYNEQFF TGTGCCAGCAGCCGGACTAGCGGGGGGGCCGGTTACAATGAGCAGTTCTTC
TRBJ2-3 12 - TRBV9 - CASSVGGGAKYF -
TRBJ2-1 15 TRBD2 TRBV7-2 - CASSLGTSGINEQFF TGTGCCAGCAGCTTAGGGACTAGCGGTATCAATGAGCAGTTCTTC
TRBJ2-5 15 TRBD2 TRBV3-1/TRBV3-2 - CASSGGLAGGETQYF TGTGCCAGCAGTGGGGGGCTAGCGGGAGGAGAGACCCAGTACTTC
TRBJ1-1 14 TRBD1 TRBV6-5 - CASQPKGARTEAFF TGTGCCAGCCAGCCGAAGGGGGCTAGGACTGAAGCTTTCTTT
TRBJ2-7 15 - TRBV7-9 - CASSHRDSAPYEQYF TGTGCCAGCAGTCACCGGGACTCCGCGCCCTACGAGCAGTACTTC
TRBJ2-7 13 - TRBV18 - CASSRQGDYEQYF TGTGCCAGCTCACGTCAAGGGGACTACGAGCAGTACTTC
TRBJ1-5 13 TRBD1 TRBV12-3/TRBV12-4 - CASGEQGAKPQHF TGTGCCAGTGGGGAACAGGGGGCGAAGCCCCAGCATTTT
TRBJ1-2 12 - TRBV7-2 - CASTSDSYGYTF TGTGCCAGCACCTCCGACAGCTATGGCTACACCTTC
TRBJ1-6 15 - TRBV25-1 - CASSEFGRGGSPLHF TGTGCCAGCAGTGAATTTGGCAGAGGGGGTTCACCCCTCCACTTT
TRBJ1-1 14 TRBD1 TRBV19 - CASRDREISTEAFF TGTGCCAGCCGGGACAGGGAGATTAGTACTGAAGCTTTCTTT
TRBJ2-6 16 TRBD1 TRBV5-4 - CASSRQGLSGANVLTF TGTGCCAGCAGCCGACAGGGGCTCTCCGGGGCCAACGTCCTGACTTTC
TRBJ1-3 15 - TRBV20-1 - CSASMGLGHGNTIYF TGCAGTGCTAGTATGGGTCTGGGGCATGGAAACACCATATATTTT
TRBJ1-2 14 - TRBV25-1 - CASSPAGASYGYTF TGTGCCAGCAGTCCTGCAGGGGCTAGCTATGGCTACACCTTC
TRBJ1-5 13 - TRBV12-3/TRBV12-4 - CASSPGEGQPQHF TGTGCCAGCAGCCCAGGGGAGGGTCAGCCCCAGCATTTT
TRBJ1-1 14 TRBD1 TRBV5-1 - CASSWTGENTEAFF TGCGCCAGCAGCTGGACAGGCGAGAACACTGAAGCTTTCTTT
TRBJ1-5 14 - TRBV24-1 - CATSDFNSNQPQHF TGTGCCACCAGTGACTTTAATAGCAATCAGCCCCAGCATTTT
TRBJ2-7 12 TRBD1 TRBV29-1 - CSVGTGAYEQYF TGCAGCGTTGGGACAGGGGCCTACGAGCAGTACTTC
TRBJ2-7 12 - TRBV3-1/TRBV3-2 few CASKTGCYEQYF TGTGCCAGCAAGACAGGATGCTACGAGCAGTACTTC
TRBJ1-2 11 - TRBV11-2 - CASSLASGYTF TGTGCCAGCAGCTTAGCCTCGGGCTACACCTTC
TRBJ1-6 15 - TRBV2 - CASREASTFNSPLHF TGTGCCAGCCGAGAGGCCAGCACTTTCAATTCACCCCTCCACTTT
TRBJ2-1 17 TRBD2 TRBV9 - CASSPRLAGGIYNEQFF TGTGCCAGCAGCCCGCGACTAGCGGGGGGCATCTACAATGAGCAGTTCTTC
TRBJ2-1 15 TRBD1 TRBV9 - CASSVDGQGYNEQFF TGTGCCAGCAGCGTAGACGGACAGGGGTACAATGAGCAGTTCTTC
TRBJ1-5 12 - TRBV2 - CASRSEAQPQHF TGTGCCAGCAGGTCCGAGGCCCAGCCCCAGCATTTT
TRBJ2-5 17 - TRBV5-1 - CASSLIRGAGSQETQYF TGCGCCAGCAGCTTGATCAGGGGAGCGGGAAGTCAAGAGACCCAGTACTTC
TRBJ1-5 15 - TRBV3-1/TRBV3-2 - CASSQGTAQNQPQHF TGTGCCAGCAGCCAAGGGACAGCCCAAAATCAGCCCCAGCATTTT
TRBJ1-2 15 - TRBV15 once CATSRDQVGLGGYTF TGTGCCACCAGCAGAGATCAGGTGGGGCTGGGTGGCTACACCTTC
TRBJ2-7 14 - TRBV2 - CASNDRRAPYEQYF TGTGCCAGCAACGATAGGAGAGCTCCCTACGAGCAGTACTTC
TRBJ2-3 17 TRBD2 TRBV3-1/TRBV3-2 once CASSQGAGGYAGDTQYF TGTGCCAGCAGCCAAGGAGCGGGAGGTTATGCAGGAGATACGCAGTATTTT
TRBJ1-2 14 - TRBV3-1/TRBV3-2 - CASSQVSGVYGYTF TGTGCCAGCAGCCAAGTCTCAGGGGTCTATGGCTACACCTTC
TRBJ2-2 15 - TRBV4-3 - CASSRKQTDPGELFF TGCGCCAGCAGCCGAAAACAGACAGATCCCGGGGAGCTGTTTTTT
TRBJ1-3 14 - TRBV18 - CASSPPSGRNTIYF TGTGCCAGCTCACCACCAAGCGGACGAAACACCATATATTTT